This T cell receptor beta chain was captured by sequencing in a study of T cells after yellow fever vaccination. Findings and limits, study-wide: Primary-vaccination clones mostly resurfaced post-booster (about 96% CD4, around 88% CD8).

With respect to this clonotype: Antigen unknown.

TCRdb used MiXCR to reprocess the 5' RACE reads, holding one entry per CDR3 protein. The sample records some 300,000 distinct CDR3 sequences, around 8.6% being singletons. With 7 bases removed from V and 1 base from J, the gap between germline ends came to 20 bases. There are 17 residues in the CDR3. Germline CDR1 reads MDHEN; CDR2 reads SYDVKM. The sequencing used CD4+ T cells sorted from PBMCs, collected 5 days after the yellow fever booster vaccination. The rearrangement joins TRBV28 to TRBJ2-1; D is possibly TRBD1 or TRBD2 (6 bases each). This TCR was sampled from a man aged 18 to 30 who received the YFV17D yellow fever vaccine. CDR3 sequence (DNA): TGTGCCAGCACCCTCGGGGGCAGGCGAGTTTCCTACAATGAGCAGTTCTTC. Amino acid sequence: CASTLGGRRVSYNEQFF. The complete variable domain, with remaining parts taken from reference TRBV28 and TRBJ2-1, reads DVKVTQSSRYLVKRTGEKVFLECVQDMDHENMFWYRQDPGLGLRLIYFSYDVKMKEKGDIPEGYSVSREKKERFSLILESASTNQTSMYLCASTLGGRRVSYNEQFFGPGTRLTVL.